The entry that follows covers one TCR beta chain sequence. Its antigen is unknown. Looked up from germline, CDR1 is MNHNS and CDR2 is SASEGT. This CDR3 contains 14 residues. The V end was cut by 2 bases, the J end by 4 bases, with 9 bases between. This specimen comes from a study of T cells in Graves' hyperthyroidism and ophthalmopathy. Study-wide findings and caveats: Patients with ophthalmopathy were separated from those with stable hyperthyroidism by a 13 V-J model.

Subjects with ophthalmopathy showed a Clinical Activity Score no lower than 3, a NOSPECS grade no lower than 4, and a duration shorter than 3 months. Diagnostic assessment was based on clinical symptoms, serum thyroxine and TRAb, thyroid ultrasound and orbital computed tomography. Cells are PBMCs isolated from about 10 ml of fresh blood. Amplification yielded TCR beta CDR3 regions, with RNA transcripts as the source. In the first-round RT-PCR of the TCR CDR3, the HTBI primer set was used. Using its own MiXCR run on the multiplex PCR reads, TCRdb lists one record per CDR3 protein. Of a few hundred thousand distinct CDR3 sequences in the sample, about 18% were seen once.

The V call is TRBV6-1, the J call TRBJ1-5; D remains ambiguous. Sequenced material: blood. This TCR was recovered from a man aged 18 to 29 with Graves' ophthalmopathy. The CDR3 nucleotides are TGTGCCAGCAGTGAACTGGCCAGAAATCAGCCCCAGCATTTT. Translating gives CASSELARNQPQHF.